This entry lists 27 T cell receptor beta chains sequenced from one sample in a study of CD8 T cells in ankylosing spondylitis. General study findings and limits: It appeared that ankylosing spondylitis blood was characterized by a TCR beta motif of roughly 8 highly homologous variants.

TCRdb re-called the 5' RACE reads through MiXCR, storing one row per CDR3 protein. The repertoire consists of approximately 300,000 distinct CDR3 sequences, with around 7.6% occurring once and the leading ten covering about 14%. Antigens of these TCRs are unknown. Sequencing used blood, either unsorted or a sorted T cell fraction (not recorded which). Source of these receptors: a male donor with ankylosing spondylitis.

Only a few counts were recorded for this clonotype. V is TRBV28 and J is TRBJ2-3, with 9 bases lining up with TRBD2. CDR1 and CDR2 from the germline V gene are MDHEN and SYDVKM. V was pared by 3 bases and J by 6 bases, with 4 bases of the junction left unmatched. The CDR3 runs to 14 residues. As DNA, the CDR3 is TGTGCCAGCAGTTTGGGCGGGAGGGCCGATACGCAGTATTTT. Protein: CASSLGGRADTQYF.

Only a few counts were recorded for this clonotype. This sequence joins TRBV12-3 or TRBV12-4 and TRBJ2-5, with D possibly TRBD1 on 6 matching bases. V dropped 5 bases and J dropped 5 bases, with 15 bases sitting between them. This CDR3 spans 14 amino acids. The CDR3 spells CASSPTGSGETQYF. In DNA, the CDR3 is TGTGCCAGCAGTCCCACAGGGTCGGGGGAGACCCAGTACTTC.

The chain carries TRBV29-1 and TRBJ2-7, with 8 nucleotides matching TRBD2. Looked up from germline, CDR1 is SQVTM and CDR2 is ANQGSEA. The CDR3 contains 13 residues. J was trimmed by 1 base and V by 4 bases; bases with no gene match: 3. Written as DNA, the CDR3 is TGCAGCGTTGTCGGGGGGGCATCCTACGAGCAGTACTTC. As protein: CSVVGGASYEQYF.

At least ten counts were recorded for this clonotype. The CDR3: CASRREVRGLDEQYF. The CDR3 coding sequence is TGCGCCAGCAGACGCGAGGTCAGGGGGTTGGACGAGCAGTACTTC. This rearrangement joins TRBV4-3 to TRBJ2-7; 7 nucleotides align to TRBD1. The ends lost 6 bases at V and 5 bases at J; junction bases unmatched: 13. The CDR3 covers 15 residues. Germline V lookup: CDR1 LGHNA, CDR2 YSLEER.

This clonotype showed up just a few times. The chain joins TRBV7-9 to TRBJ2-1; no firm D call. This CDR3 has 14 amino acids. Deletions cut 10 bases from V and 7 bases from J, with 20 bases between. CDR1 SEHNR and CDR2 FQNEAQ come from the germline V gene (reference sequence). The CDR3 DNA follows: TGTGCCATTTATACCCGGGCTAGAAGAAATGAGCAGTTCTTC. Residues: CAIYTRARRNEQFF. Looking up the rest from reference TRBV7-9 and TRBJ2-1 gives the full variable domain: DTGVSQNPRHKITKRGQNVTFRCDPISEHNRLYWYRQTLGQGPEFLTYFQNEAQLEKSRLLSDRFSAERPKGSFSTLEIQRTEQGDSAMYLCAIYTRARRNEQFFGPGTRLTVL.

This clonotype was seen at least ten times. The rearrangement uses TRBV5-1 and TRBJ1-1, with D maybe TRBD1 (5 bases). The germline V gene has CDR1 SGHRS and CDR2 YFSETQ. There are 14 residues in the CDR3. V shed 4 bases and J shed 0 bases, with 10 bases lying between them. The CDR3 sequence is CASSPDTLNTEAFF. The CDR3 DNA follows: TGCGCCAGCAGCCCGGACACGTTGAACACTGAAGCTTTCTTT.

This clonotype was counted ten times or more. This sequence joins TRBV5-1 and TRBJ2-1; 8 bases fit TRBD2. CDR3 length equals 14 residues. Trimming cost V 4 bases and J 5 bases; bases outside gene matches: 5. Germline CDR1 is SGHRS and CDR2 is YFSETQ. The CDR3 loop reads CASSPGTSNNEQFF. The CDR3 DNA follows: TGCGCCAGCAGCCCCGGGACTAGTAACAATGAGCAGTTCTTC.

This clonotype was picked up a small number of times. This chain links TRBV30 with TRBJ2-1, with 7 bases aligning to TRBD2. V gave up 0 bases and J gave up 5 bases; unmatched junction bases: 7. Germline V CDR1 and CDR2: GTSNPN, SVGIG (reference sequence). This CDR3 contains 15 residues. In nucleotides, the CDR3 is TGTGCCTGGAGTGTTCAAAGCGGGATACACAATGAGCAGTTCTTC. This translates into CAWSVQSGIHNEQFF.

This clonotype was detected a few times. This chain uses TRBV5-1 with TRBJ1-1; no reliable D call. Deletions cut 1 base from V and 4 bases from J, with 14 bases between. The CDR3 totals 15 residues. The germline gives CDR1 SGHRS, CDR2 YFSETQ. The CDR3 loop reads CASSLSGNSGTEAFF. Written as DNA, the CDR3 is TGCGCCAGCAGCTTGTCGGGCAACTCGGGCACTGAAGCTTTCTTT.

There are a few counts of this clonotype. J is TRBJ2-1 and V is TRBV7-6; 9 positions match TRBD2. Unmatched junction bases numbered 11, after V lost 2 bases and J lost 0 bases. The CDR3 sequence is 19 residues long. Germline CDR1 is SGHVS and CDR2 is FNYEAQ. The DNA of the CDR3 is TGTGCCAGCAGCTTACCCCCCGCCAGCGGGAGGAGCTCCTACAATGAGCAGTTCTTC. As protein: CASSLPPASGRSSYNEQFF.

The chain combines TRBV6-1 with TRBJ2-7; D is perhaps TRBD1 (6 bases). Trimming removed 4 bases from V and 2 bases from J, with 15 bases in between. CDR3 length equals 15 residues. CDR1 MNHNS and CDR2 SASEGT come from the germline V gene. CDR3 protein: CASSATYRDPYEQYF. CDR3 nucleotide sequence: TGTGCCAGCAGTGCAACCTACAGGGACCCCTACGAGCAGTACTTC.

The chain uses TRBV28 and TRBJ1-1, with D hard to call. V was pared by 6 bases and J by 5 bases, with 19 bases between. Germline V gives CDR1 MDHEN, CDR2 SYDVKM. The CDR3 runs to 15 residues. The CDR3 loop is CASSQSAGAITEAFF. The CDR3 DNA follows: TGTGCCAGCAGCCAATCGGCAGGAGCAATAACTGAAGCTTTCTTT.

V usage is TRBV3-1 and J usage is TRBJ1-2, with 8 bases that match TRBD1. This CDR3 is 16 amino acids long. Germline loops: CDR1 LGHDT, CDR2 YNNKEL (reference sequence). V was clipped by 3 bases and J by 4 bases; unmatched bases: 10. CDR3 DNA: TGTGCCAGCAGCCAGAATGCACAGGGGGATCTCTATGGCTACACCTTC. Translated: CASSQNAQGDLYGYTF.

V usage is TRBV5-1 and J usage is TRBJ2-1; no reliable D call. This CDR3 is built from 14 residues. Trimming shortened V by 9 bases and J by 6 bases, and 19 bases separated the two germline ends. Germline V gene lookup returns CDR1 SGHRS and CDR2 YFSETQ. The CDR3 bases are TGCGCCACCCGTTTTGACCTCCAACCCAATGAGCAGTTCTTC. Translating gives CATRFDLQPNEQFF.

The chain links TRBV6-6 to TRBJ2-7; 8 nucleotides agree with TRBD2. Germline loops: CDR1 MNHNY, CDR2 SVGAGI (reference sequence). This CDR3 region has 12 residues. J lost 6 bases, V lost 8 bases, and 6 bases had no gene match. The CDR3 loop is CASARRGVEQYF. As DNA, the CDR3 is TGTGCCAGCGCCCGGCGGGGGGTCGAGCAGTACTTC.

This clonotype has just a few counts. The genes are TRBV25-1 and TRBJ2-7; 8 nucleotides align to TRBD2. Germline CDR1 is MGHDK and CDR2 is SYGVNS. The ends lost 6 bases at V and 2 bases at J; junction bases unmatched: 12. This CDR3 spans 16 amino acids. CDR3 sequence reads: CASSLGAGAQTYEQYF. CDR3 coding DNA: TGTGCCAGCAGCCTGGGAGCGGGAGCCCAAACCTACGAGCAGTACTTC.

This clonotype has just a few counts. The chain combines TRBV20-1 with TRBJ1-5, with a weak D call TRBD1 (5 bases). Germline CDR1 and CDR2: DFQATT and SNEGSKA (reference sequence). V lost 0 bases to trimming and J lost 3 bases, with 15 bases between them. The CDR3 contains 16 residues. CDR3 sequence: CSARDPGEADNQPQHF. The CDR3 DNA reads as TGCAGTGCTAGAGATCCGGGGGAAGCTGACAATCAGCCCCAGCATTTT.

This clonotype was counted a few times. The V and J genes are TRBV6-1 and TRBJ2-1; D is unresolved. Germline V gives CDR1 MNHNS, CDR2 SASEGT. The CDR3 is 14 residues long. V was clipped by 7 bases and J by 0 bases, with 10 bases between them. This chain's CDR3 is CASNLGSSYNEQFF. The DNA for the CDR3 is TGTGCCAGCAATCTGGGAAGCTCCTACAATGAGCAGTTCTTC.

At least ten counts were recorded for this clonotype. This chain connects TRBV5-1 to TRBJ2-1; 8 bases are a match to TRBD2. Germline CDR1 is SGHRS and CDR2 is YFSETQ. The junction had 6 bases not matched to a gene; V was cut back by 0 bases and J by 7 bases. The CDR3 has 15 residues. The DNA of the CDR3 is TGCGCCAGCAGCTTGGTAGTAGCGGGGAGGAATGAGCAGTTCTTC. Its translation: CASSLVVAGRNEQFF. Together with reference TRBV5-1 and TRBJ2-1, the CDR3 gives the full variable domain: KAGVTQTPRYLIKTRGQQVTLSCSPISGHRSVSWYQQTPGQGLQFLFEYFSETQRNKGNFPGRFSGRQFSNSRSEMNVSTLELGDSALYLCASSLVVAGRNEQFFGPGTRLTVL.

This clonotype was counted at least ten times. This sequence joins TRBV4-2 and TRBJ1-5; D uncertain. Germline V gene sequence: CDR1 LGHNA, CDR2 YNFKEQ. The CDR3 consists of 12 residues. The V and J ends lost 2 bases and 3 bases respectively, with 2 bases between them. Here the CDR3 reads CASSQPNQPQHF. In DNA form, the CDR3 reads TGTGCCAGCAGCCAACCCAATCAGCCCCAGCATTTT.

This clonotype was recorded only once. The CDR3 region has the DNA TGTGCCAGCAGTTTGACAGGTTTCTCCTACGAGCAGTACTTC. Its translation: CASSLTGFSYEQYF. This chain connects TRBV27 to TRBJ2-7; a possible D gene is TRBD1 (6 bases). Germline values: CDR1 MNHEY, CDR2 SMNVEV (reference sequence). Trimming stripped 3 bases from V and 0 bases from J, with 9 bases between. This CDR3 has 14 residues.

This rearrangement joins TRBV12-3 or TRBV12-4 to TRBJ2-3; no firm D call. The CDR3 is 11 amino acids. The V gene lost 3 bases and the J gene lost 9 bases, with 7 bases spanning the gap. The CDR3 DNA is TGTGCCAGCAGTTTCCTTGGGACGCAGTATTTT. As protein: CASSFLGTQYF.

This clonotype was recorded a few times. The chain uses TRBV5-1 and TRBJ2-3; the match to TRBD1 covers 9 bases. Germline V gene lookup returns CDR1 SGHRS and CDR2 YFSETQ. The J segment lost 0 bases and the V segment lost 3 bases, leaving 2 bases of the junction unmatched. The CDR3 is 15 residues long. CDR3 in amino acids: CASSSGTGSTDTQYF. CDR3 in DNA: TGCGCCAGCAGCTCCGGGACAGGGAGCACAGATACGCAGTATTTT.

This chain joins TRBV14 and TRBJ2-3; D call uncertain. Trimming left V 2 bases short and J 0 bases short, with 9 bases between. The CDR3 covers 15 residues. The germline CDR1 and CDR2 sequences are SGHDN and FVKESK. CDR3 nucleotides: TGTGCCAGCAGCCAAATGGGTCATAGCACAGATACGCAGTATTTT. This encodes CASSQMGHSTDTQYF.

The J gene is TRBJ1-3, the V gene TRBV7-3; D is ambiguous. V was cut by 3 bases and J by 0 bases, with 12 bases left in between. This CDR3 spans 16 amino acids. Germline V lookup: CDR1 SGHTA, CDR2 FQGTGA. The CDR3 DNA reads TGTGCCAGCAGCTTTAAGGTCCCTAGCTCTGGAAACACCATATATTTT. Translation gives CASSFKVPSSGNTIYF.

This chain connects TRBV4-3 to TRBJ2-5; D unclear. Trimming shortened V by 0 bases and J by 1 base, and 9 bases separated the two germline ends. The CDR3 sequence is 15 residues long. In germline, CDR1 is LGHNA, CDR2 YSLEER. In nucleotides, the CDR3 is TGCGCCAGCAGCCAAGATACACTTACCCAAGAGACCCAGTACTTC. This codes for CASSQDTLTQETQYF.

This chain uses TRBV5-1 with TRBJ1-6; D is unclear. V was shortened by 7 bases and J by 15 bases, with 20 bases between the two germline ends. Per germline, CDR1 SGHRS and CDR2 YFSETQ. There are 13 residues in the CDR3. In DNA, the CDR3 is TGCGCCAGCTCATCATCCCGAGGAGGCCTCCTCCACTTT. Translating it yields CASSSSRGGLLHF.